This T cell receptor (beta chain) was profiled in a study of beta chain features in type 1 diabetes (dated by TCRdb to between 2017 and 2018). Regarding the research as a whole: Mean age, gender distribution, total cell number and subset yield did not differ between patients and healthy donors. Regulatory and stem cell-like memory subsets were isolated from only 8 patients and about 8 healthy donors, whereas naive and central memory subsets came from all 28 donors. The study compared the TCRB repertoires of sorted circulating CD4+ T cell subsets in recently diagnosed type 1 diabetes patients with those in matched healthy donors. A total of over 95,000,000 sorted cells were examined across all samples, and RNA yield correlated strongly with the number of cells per subset. Study-level results and caveats: PCR might favor shorter templates, but patient and control samples were amplified and corrected together, so any skew would affect both groups equally. At VDJ recombination sites, patients with type 1 diabetes made fewer insertions and deleted more nucleotides, a pattern implying thymic rearrangement abnormalities. A moderate but significant shortening of TCRB CDR3 length was observed in type 1 diabetes patients in all four CD4+ subsets. Because the HLA sub-analyses included only small numbers of individuals, any influence of HLA type on TCRB rearrangement was left unresolved. Naive, central memory and regulatory TCRB repertoires appeared more similar among patients than among healthy donors. Because cDNA was sequenced instead of genomic DNA, highly expressing activated cells could be over-represented, though the groups showed no difference in activation or CD3 levels.

All of the isolated RNA was reverse transcribed with the High Capacity cDNA Reverse Transcription Kit, so expressed TCRB transcripts were sequenced. Deep immunoSEQ sequencing was performed on naive, central memory and regulatory T cell samples, with an average of roughly 3.6 million total reads per sample. After sorted cells were lysed in RLT buffer, RNA was extracted with DNase-treated RNeasy Micro or Mini kits, with the choice depending on cell number. Each cell subset was processed on its own to prevent cross-contamination, while patient and healthy donor samples were processed together. The immunoSEQ multiplex PCR was used to amplify TCRB sequences from cDNA, yielding 87-bp fragments that span the CDR3 region. Sequencing of the amplicons was performed on the Illumina HiSeq platform. The authors processed their data as follows. PCR bias was corrected computationally using synthetic template baselines, and reads within Hamming distance 2 were collapsed, with unmergeable singletons discarded. Reads were aligned against IMGT so that V, D and J genes, CDR3 length and insertions or deletions at six rearrangement sites could be assigned. Within each subset, clonotype counts were normalized to the number of sorted cells before true diversity and Gini coefficients were calculated with the tcR R package. Repertoire sharing was quantified using the overlap coefficient calculated on TCRB nucleotide sequences. As a proxy for the pre-selection repertoire, out-of-frame TCRB sequences from naive cells were analyzed. The source is immuneACCESS, and TCRdb retained only in-frame sequences with V and J called. Part of the clones is not carried over; for the studies checked, unresolved V genes explain less than half of this, and the remainder is unexplained. That table is the source of V, J and clone size, and D and trimming were worked out from the DNA. This sample is represented by 250,000 to 300,000 clones; 14% of them were singletons. The leading ten clones occupy around 0.016% of the sample.

As concerns this clone: Its recognized antigen is unknown. Within one base of it there is no much larger clone, and no base qualities were kept.

As encoded in the germline V gene, CDR1 is SGHAT while CDR2 is FQNNGV. The CDR3 starts with the cysteine, ends with the phenylalanine, and has 15 residues. Of the read, only the CDR3 DNA is kept; its 45 bases are in frame from base 1. V and J are trimmed by 3 bases and 6 bases, and the gene matches miss 6 bases of the junction. Each donor gave one peripheral blood draw, approximately 0.11 L on average, collected into heparinised tubes. A BD FACSAria II and a panel including CD45RO, CCR7, CD25, CD127, CD95 and CD27 were used to sort naive, central memory, regulatory and stem cell-like memory CD4+ T cells. Every sorted population had a purity above 98%. PBMCs were isolated immediately by Lymphoprep density gradient centrifugation and stained directly without culture. So that batch effects would be minimized, each experiment stained and sorted samples in pairs, pairing one healthy donor with one patient.

The TCR originated in a man aged 25-45 years with type 1 diabetes. This chain is built from TRBV11-2 and TRBJ2-1, and 9 junctional nucleotides match TRBD2. Sequencing was carried out using naive CD4+ T cells from blood. Taken with the paper, the label for cell subset or site translates to: true naive CD4+ T cells. The sequenced DNA: TGTGCCAGCAGCTTTGCGGGAGGGAATCGCAATGAGCAGTTCTTC. It specifies CASSFAGGNRNEQFF.